The 3 T cell receptor beta chains below were found in one sample sequenced in a study of CD8+ T cells in alopecia areata. Peripheral blood and lesional scalp punch biopsies came from alopecia areata patients. Following extraction, RNA underwent reverse transcription to cDNA, which served as the sequencing template. Using immunoSEQ multiplex PCR, the repertoire was profiled, and TCRdb retains in-frame clones only, with some absent. The table has thousands of clones, over 50% seen once; the top ten hold approximately 14%. The sample comprised skin. These receptors originate from a human donor with alopecia areata.

This chain joins TRBV6-6 and TRBJ1-1; D is unresolved. The V end lost 6 bases, the J end lost 1 base, and 3 bases lay between the germline ends. The CDR3 totals 11 residues. CDR1 is MNHNY and CDR2 is SVGAGI in the germline V gene (reference sequence). The CDR3 nucleotides are TGTGCCAGCAGGGCGAACACTGAAGCTTTCTTT. This codes for CASRANTEAFF.

This clone was detected only a few times. V and J are TRBV9 and TRBJ2-3; no clear D gene. Germline CDR1 reads SGDLS; CDR2 reads YYNGEE. The CDR3 extends over 16 amino acids. The germline V and J ends were trimmed by 0 bases and 3 bases, with 14 bases remaining between them. DNA of the CDR3: TGTGCCAGCAGCGTAGGAGGCCAAATTGGAACAGATACGCAGTATTTT. Translated, it gives CASSVGGQIGTDTQYF.

The chain is built from TRBV5-4 and TRBJ1-1, with 8 positions matching TRBD1. The CDR3 runs to 13 residues. Germline V gene data show CDR1 as SGHNT and CDR2 as YYREEE (reference sequence). Losses at the gene ends were 0 bases for V and 11 bases for J; bases not matched to a gene: 6. The CDR3 nucleotides are TGTGCCAGCAGCTTGGGTGGGACAGGAGATGCTTTCTTT. Amino acid sequence: CASSLGGTGDAFF. Full variable domain (outside the CDR3, taken from reference TRBV5-4 and TRBJ1-1): ETGVTQSPTHLIKTRGQQVTLRCSSQSGHNTVSWYQQALGQGPQFIFQYYREEENGRGNFPPRFSGLQFPNYSSELNVNALELDDSALYLCASSLGGTGDAFFGQGTRLTVV.